The next 29 T cell receptor beta chains were all read from a single sample in a study of regulatory T cells in long-lasting Graves disease. The time point: persistent/refractory GD, antithyroid drugs over 5 years with positive TRAb. PBMCs provided the RNA from which the TCR library was made. According to the study, TCR beta libraries were built with iRepertoire HTBI primers and CDR3-region Arm-PCR. Each CDR3 protein is one row after TCRdb ran MiXCR on the multiplex PCR reads. The sample includes 400,000 to 600,000 distinct CDR3 sequences, around a fifth of them seen just once. The sequencing here drew on peripheral blood mononuclear cells (PBMCs), taken when the disease was refractory, from a patient treated with antithyroid drugs. These receptors were taken from a female donor with Graves disease.

There are many counts of this clonotype. This chain joins TRBV28 and TRBJ2-7; 11 bases are shared with TRBD1. The CDR3 is 16 residues long. The germline V gene encodes CDR1 MDHEN and CDR2 SYDVKM. Unmatched junction bases numbered 4, after V lost 2 bases and J lost 1 base. Here the CDR3 DNA reads TGTGCCAGCAGTTTAACTGGACAGGGGGCGTCCTACGAGCAGTACTTC. It encodes CASSLTGQGASYEQYF.

In its sample, this clonotype was seen a few times. The chain couples TRBV5-1 to TRBJ1-2; the match to TRBD1 covers 7 bases. This CDR3 spans 17 amino acids. J gave up 1 base and V 0 bases, and 9 bases lay outside the gene matches. Germline V CDR1 and CDR2: SGHRS, YFSETQ. The CDR3 DNA sequence: TGCGCCAGCAGCTTGGTTGTTGAGGGGGCGAGTAACTATGGCTACACCTTC. It is translated as CASSLVVEGASNYGYTF. Together with reference TRBV5-1 and TRBJ1-2, the CDR3 gives the full variable domain: KAGVTQTPRYLIKTRGQQVTLSCSPISGHRSVSWYQQTPGQGLQFLFEYFSETQRNKGNFPGRFSGRQFSNSRSEMNVSTLELGDSALYLCASSLVVEGASNYGYTFGSGTRLTVV.

This clonotype was observed at least ten times. The chain uses TRBV2 and TRBJ1-3, with D maybe TRBD1 (6 bases). The V gene lost 7 bases and the J gene lost 4 bases, with 11 bases spanning the gap. Germline V CDR1 and CDR2: SNHLY, FYNNEI. The CDR3 extends over 13 amino acids. The CDR3 sequence is CASITGLGNTIYF. CDR3 coding DNA: TGTGCCAGCATTACAGGGCTCGGAAACACCATATATTTT.

This clonotype was observed at least ten times. The chain employs TRBV11-2 and TRBJ2-7; TRBD1 matches at 11 bases. The CDR3 extends over 14 amino acids. Per the germline V gene, CDR1 is SGHAT and CDR2 is FQNNGV. Trimming at V came to 8 bases and at J to 4 bases, leaving 7 bases not matched to a gene. The DNA of the CDR3 is TGTGCCAGCGGGGGGACAGGGGGTATGTACGAGCAGTACTTC. Translated, it gives CASGGTGGMYEQYF.

The chain couples TRBV20-1 to TRBJ2-7, with 8 nucleotides matching TRBD1. Germline V gene data show CDR1 as DFQATT and CDR2 as SNEGSKA (reference sequence). The trim removed 4 bases at V and 5 bases at J, leaving 10 bases unmatched. The CDR3 length is 14 residues. The CDR3 DNA is TGCAGTGCTAAAGTCGGACAGGGTACCGACGAGCAGTACTTC. It is translated as CSAKVGQGTDEQYF.

This clonotype was seen a few times. J is TRBJ2-3 and V is TRBV6-1; D uncertain. The CDR3 is made up of 16 amino acids. From germline, CDR1 is MNHNS and CDR2 SASEGT. Trimming shortened V by 7 bases and J by 0 bases, and 17 bases separated the two germline ends. The CDR3 here is CASTDWTLSSTDTQYF. As DNA, the CDR3 is TGTGCCAGCACCGATTGGACCTTATCTAGCACAGATACGCAGTATTTT.

This clonotype was counted at least ten times. The CDR3 sequence: CASSLNLASTYEQYF. In nucleotides, the CDR3 is TGTGCCAGCAGTTTAAACTTGGCTAGTACCTACGAGCAGTACTTC. J is TRBJ2-7 and V is TRBV12-3 or TRBV12-4; D remains unclear. The V end was cut by 2 bases, the J end by 2 bases, with 13 bases between. The CDR3 contains 15 residues.

This clonotype was counted at least ten times. V usage is TRBV5-6 and J usage is TRBJ2-7; D is perhaps TRBD1 (6 bases). V was clipped by 0 bases and J by 5 bases, with 9 bases between them. Germline CDR1 reads SGHDT; CDR2 reads YYEEEE. The CDR3 spans 13 residues. The CDR3 loop reads CASSLDRVHEQYF. The DNA of the CDR3 is TGTGCCAGCAGCTTGGACAGGGTCCACGAGCAGTACTTC.

This clonotype was seen at least ten times. V and J are TRBV20-1 and TRBJ2-7, with unresolved D. V was cut by 2 bases and J by 2 bases, with 7 bases left in between. In germline, CDR1 is DFQATT, CDR2 SNEGSKA (reference sequence). There are 12 residues in the CDR3. The CDR3 DNA follows: TGCAGTGCTAGATTAGAGGCCTACGAGCAGTACTTC. Protein: CSARLEAYEQYF.

The sample holds many counts of this clonotype. The V and J genes are TRBV5-1 and TRBJ2-1, with TRBD2 identical over 11 bases. This CDR3 has 15 residues. The V gene end was trimmed by 4 bases and the J gene end by 8 bases; junction bases not matched to a gene: 8. CDR1 and CDR2 (germline): SGHRS, YFSETQ. The CDR3 spells CASSRGGLAVDEQFF. CDR3 in DNA: TGCGCCAGCAGCCGGGGGGGACTAGCGGTCGATGAGCAGTTCTTC.

For the CDR3, the DNA is TGTGCCAGCAGCTTGGGGACAGGGAAGGAAGGCTACACCTTC. Amino acid sequence: CASSLGTGKEGYTF. The chain couples TRBV7-9 to TRBJ1-2, with 9 bases lining up with TRBD1. Trimming took 3 bases from V and 8 from J; bases not matched to a gene: 7. Germline CDR1 and CDR2: SEHNR and FQNEAQ (reference sequence). The CDR3 runs 14 residues.

This clonotype was counted many times. V usage is TRBV11-2 and J usage is TRBJ1-1; tentatively, D is TRBD1 (6 bases). V lost 5 bases, J lost 2 bases, and 15 bases lay in between. CDR1 is SGHAT and CDR2 is FQNNGV in the germline V gene. CDR3 length: 15 amino acids. In nucleotides, the CDR3 is TGTGCCAGCAGCGAACTCACAGGGCGTAACACTGAAGCTTTCTTT. Protein product: CASSELTGRNTEAFF. Using reference TRBV11-2 and TRBJ1-1 for the parts outside the CDR3, the full variable domain is EAGVAQSPRYKIIEKRQSVAFWCNPISGHATLYWYQQILGQGPKLLIQFQNNGVVDDSQLPKDRFSAERLKGVDSTLKIQPAKLEDSAVYLCASSELTGRNTEAFFGQGTRLTVV.

This clonotype showed up just a few times. This sequence joins TRBV7-3 and TRBJ1-5; a possible D gene is TRBD1 (5 bases). There are 17 residues in the CDR3. The germline V and J ends were trimmed by 1 base and 5 bases, with 18 bases remaining between them. Per the germline V gene, CDR1 is SGHTA and CDR2 is FQGTGA. CDR3: CASSLSTGEGTDQPQHF. CDR3 nucleotide sequence: TGTGCCAGCAGCTTAAGTACTGGAGAAGGGACCGATCAGCCCCAGCATTTT.

This clonotype was observed a handful of times. The J gene is TRBJ2-5, the V gene TRBV7-2, with 10 bases lining up with TRBD1. Germline CDR1 reads SGHTA; CDR2 reads FQGNSA. There are 17 residues in the CDR3. Trimming at V came to 0 bases and at J to 5 bases, leaving 9 bases not matched to a gene. CDR3: CASSLAAGTGVWETQYF. CDR3 sequence (DNA): TGTGCCAGCAGCTTAGCAGCCGGGACAGGGGTTTGGGAGACCCAGTACTTC.

The rearrangement joins TRBV5-1 to TRBJ2-7; no clear D. The V end was cut by 3 bases, the J end by 6 bases, with 16 bases between. Germline V lookup: CDR1 SGHRS, CDR2 YFSETQ. The CDR3 covers 14 residues. The CDR3: CASSSPQVGPEQYF. The CDR3 bases are TGCGCCAGCAGCTCCCCCCAGGTGGGTCCCGAGCAGTACTTC.

The genes are TRBV19 and TRBJ1-4; D not certain. This CDR3 is built from 15 residues. The V gene's germline CDR1 is LNHDA and CDR2 SQIVND (reference sequence). The ends were cut back, 0 bases at V and 2 bases at J, with 7 bases in the middle. The CDR3 reads CASSIDGRTNEKLFF. DNA of the CDR3: TGTGCCAGTAGTATAGACGGGCGGACTAATGAAAAACTGTTTTTT.

This clonotype showed up many times. The V call is TRBV24-1, the J call TRBJ1-1; 8 bases line up with TRBD1. Germline CDR1 KGHDR, CDR2 SFDVKD. Losses at the gene ends were 5 bases for V and 8 bases for J; bases not matched to a gene: 12. The CDR3 has 15 residues. This chain's CDR3 is CATSGWTGKGVEAFF. The CDR3 DNA sequence: TGTGCCACCAGTGGATGGACAGGGAAGGGGGTCGAAGCTTTCTTT.

This clonotype has ten or more counts. The chain has TRBV10-2 and TRBJ1-1, with D perhaps matching TRBD1 (5 bases). Trimming pared 7 bases from V and 3 bases from J, leaving 12 bases between. There are 13 residues in the CDR3. The germline CDR1 and CDR2 sequences are WSHSY and SAAADI. CDR3 loop: CASTGVEYTEAFF. CDR3 nucleotides: TGCGCCAGCACGGGGGTGGAGTACACTGAAGCTTTCTTT.

This clonotype has more than one count but fewer than ten. The gene calls are TRBV29-1 and TRBJ2-4, with 12 positions matching TRBD2. The CDR3 runs 17 residues. In germline, CDR1 is SQVTM, CDR2 ANQGSEA. V shed 2 bases, J shed 4 bases, and the junction held 9 bases outside the gene matches. CDR3 sequence: CSVEQASGGGEKNIQYF. The CDR3 DNA follows: TGCAGCGTTGAACAGGCTAGCGGGGGGGGGGAAAAAAACATTCAGTACTTC.

V is TRBV7-3 and J is TRBJ2-7; a possible D gene is TRBD1 (5 bases). CDR1 and CDR2 (germline): SGHTA, FQGTGA. V lost 5 bases, J lost 6 bases, and 14 bases lay in between. This CDR3 contains 13 residues. The CDR3, as DNA: TGTGCCAGCAGCACTACCCAGGGCTCCGAGCAGTACTTC. Translated: CASSTTQGSEQYF.

This clonotype was recorded many times. The rearrangement links TRBV10-3 to TRBJ2-7; D unresolved. Germline V CDR1 and CDR2: ENHRY, SYGVKD. V lost 4 bases to trimming and J lost 0 bases, with 10 bases between them. There are 14 residues in the CDR3. The CDR3 coding sequence is TGTGCCATCAGTGGGTTCGACAACTCCTACGAGCAGTACTTC. This sequence encodes CAISGFDNSYEQYF.

The chain is built from TRBV6-1 and TRBJ1-3, with 7 bases fitting TRBD1. This CDR3 contains 19 residues. From germline, CDR1 is MNHNS and CDR2 SASEGT. Germline trimming cut 7 bases from V and 4 bases from J; bases unmatched to any gene: 22. The CDR3 sequence is CASTLHIPTGYRQGNTIYF. As DNA, the CDR3 is TGTGCCAGCACCCTTCATATCCCGACAGGGTACAGACAGGGAAACACCATATATTTT.

This clonotype has ten or more counts. The V call is TRBV11-3, the J call TRBJ2-7; 7 bases agree with TRBD1. With 4 bases clipped from V and 2 bases from J, the junction kept 8 bases outside the gene matches. CDR1 is SGHNT and CDR2 is YENEEA in the germline V gene. The CDR3 is 15 residues long. Here the CDR3 reads CASSSPGQRPYEQYF. The CDR3 nucleotides read TGTGCCAGCAGCTCCCCGGGACAGAGACCCTACGAGCAGTACTTC.

This clonotype has ten or more counts. The J gene is TRBJ2-7, the V gene TRBV6-1; D gene ambiguous. Germline CDR1 and CDR2: MNHNS and SASEGT. Trimming shortened V by 2 bases and J by 0 bases, and 5 bases separated the two germline ends. The CDR3 consists of 13 residues. DNA for the CDR3: TGTGCCAGCAGTGAACTCATCTCCTACGAGCAGTACTTC. Translating gives CASSELISYEQYF.

This clonotype appeared a few times. The chain employs TRBV7-9 and TRBJ1-2, with no clear D. V was trimmed by 2 bases and J by 8 bases, leaving 15 bases between them. There are 14 residues in the CDR3. Germline loops: CDR1 SEHNR, CDR2 FQNEAQ (reference sequence). The CDR3 reads CASSLSESPKGYTF. The CDR3 coding sequence is TGTGCCAGCAGCTTATCGGAAAGCCCTAAGGGCTACACCTTC. Filled out from reference TRBV7-9 and TRBJ1-2, the complete variable domain reads DTGVSQNPRHKITKRGQNVTFRCDPISEHNRLYWYRQTLGQGPEFLTYFQNEAQLEKSRLLSDRFSAERPKGSFSTLEIQRTEQGDSAMYLCASSLSESPKGYTFGSGTRLTVV.

V is TRBV7-8 and J is TRBJ1-3; maybe TRBD1 (5 bases). CDR3 size: 14 residues. Trimming removed 2 bases at V and 2 bases at J, with 7 bases between. Germline V gives CDR1 SGHVS, CDR2 FQNEAQ. Written as DNA, the CDR3 is TGTGCCAGCAGCTTACCGGGGGCTGGAAACACCATATATTTT. Its translation: CASSLPGAGNTIYF.

This clonotype was detected many times. V gene TRBV3-1 combines with J gene TRBJ2-7; tentative D call: TRBD1 (6 bases). CDR3 length equals 14 residues. The germline V and J ends were trimmed by 4 bases and 2 bases, with 12 bases remaining between them. Germline CDR1 LGHDT, CDR2 YNNKEL (reference sequence). The CDR3 here is CASSLPGQTYEQYF. The CDR3 DNA reads as TGTGCCAGCAGCCTCCCCGGACAGACCTACGAGCAGTACTTC.

This clonotype was detected only a few times. The V and J genes are TRBV7-9 and TRBJ2-5; D not certain. Trimming removed 1 base from V and 2 bases from J, with 8 bases in between. CDR3 length: 14 amino acids. Germline V gives CDR1 SEHNR, CDR2 FQNEAQ (reference sequence). For the CDR3, the DNA is TGTGCCAGCAGCTTAGGCGCCATGCAAGAGACCCAGTACTTC. Its translation is CASSLGAMQETQYF.

This clonotype has only a few counts. This chain links TRBV19 with TRBJ2-7; D remains ambiguous. This CDR3 comprises 15 residues. Germline CDR1 LNHDA, CDR2 SQIVND (reference sequence). The germline V and J ends were trimmed by 1 base and 7 bases, with 17 bases remaining between them. CDR3 nucleotides: TGTGCCAGTAGTATAGGGCTATCGAGCCTTGGGGAGCAGTACTTC. Translating it yields CASSIGLSSLGEQYF.